The sequence of this T cell receptor beta chain was determined in a study of blood T cell repertoires in COVID-19. Background on the study: The United States, Italy and Spain supplied acute and convalescent COVID-19 samples. PBMCs, B-cell-depleted T cells, or T cells were the source of the cDNA or gDNA that made up the material.

Authors' data handling: Quantification of nucleated cells was approximated via reference gene primer amplification. Clones were read by immunoSEQ multiplex PCR, and TCRdb kept only the in-frame ones, dropping some. V and J calls and clone size are those listed in that table; D and trimming were worked out from the DNA. The repertoire holds a few hundred thousand clones, with over 80% as singletons. The CDR3 is 12 amino acids. V was pared by 5 bases and J by 9 bases, with 5 bases of the junction left unmatched. Per germline, CDR1 SEHNR and CDR2 FQNEAQ (reference sequence). The sequence was collected from a human donor in a cohort exposed to, infected with or recovered from COVID-19 (not recorded which). The donor label of this sample is uncertain. This chain joins TRBV7-9 and TRBJ2-3; 7 bases agree with TRBD2. Sample: PBMCs or T cells enriched from blood (not recorded which). The CDR3: CASSPGGGTQYF. For the CDR3, the DNA is TGTGCCAGCAGCCCTGGGGGAGGGACGCAGTATTTT.